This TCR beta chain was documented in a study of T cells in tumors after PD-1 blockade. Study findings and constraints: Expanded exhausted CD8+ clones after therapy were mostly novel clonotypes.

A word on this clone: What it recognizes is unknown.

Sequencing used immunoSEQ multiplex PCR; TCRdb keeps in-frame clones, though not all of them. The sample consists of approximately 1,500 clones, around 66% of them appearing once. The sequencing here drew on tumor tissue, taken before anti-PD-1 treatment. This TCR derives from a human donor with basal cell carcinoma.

The CDR3 protein is CASSLEPFTYEQYF. The DNA of the CDR3 is TGTGCCAGCAGCTTGGAACCCTTCACCTACGAGCAGTACTTC. V gene TRBV5-6 combines with J gene TRBJ2-7; D is undetermined. The CDR3 length is 14 residues. V was shortened by 0 bases and J by 2 bases, with 9 bases between the two germline ends. Germline CDR1 and CDR2: SGHDT and YYEEEE.